A selection of T cell receptor beta chains follows, all from one sample in a study of response to subunit inactivated influenza vaccine. TCRdb re-derived calls from the RT-PCR reads in MiXCR, one entry per CDR3 protein. The table has a few hundred thousand distinct CDR3 sequences, just over 20% seen once. Specimen: PBMCs from blood, collected less than 22 months after vaccination. Receptor source: a man between 50 and 70 years old who received an inactivated influenza vaccine. CDR3s include the opening cysteine and the closing phenylalanine or tryptophan. The order of the fields is D gene, clone size, V gene, J gene, CDR3 DNA, CDR3 protein. The D gene is left open where the match is weak. Rows may omit the clone size; those that give it use once, few, many or a size class.

NA	few	TRBV20-1	TRBJ1-4	TGCAGTGCTACAGGGTTCCCTAATGAAAAACTGTTTTTT	CSATGFPNEKLFF
TRBD1	many	TRBV28	TRBJ1-5	TGTGCCAGCAGACGATATTGGGACAGTAATCAGCCCCAGCATTTT	CASRRYWDSNQPQHF
NA	NA	TRBV12-3/TRBV12-4	TRBJ2-1	TGTGCCAGCAGTTTCTCGGCGAATGAGCAGTTCTTC	CASSFSANEQFF
NA	many	TRBV6-5	TRBJ1-2	TGTGCCAGCAGTTACGGCAGAGGCTATGGCTACACCTTC	CASSYGRGYGYTF
TRBD2	NA	TRBV9	TRBJ2-3	TGTGCCAGCAGCGTAGCTGGCGGGAGCTCCTCAGATACGCAGTATTTT	CASSVAGGSSSDTQYF
NA	NA	TRBV5-4	TRBJ2-3	TGTGCCAGCAGCAAAACGGACCGCACAGATACGCAGTATTTT	CASSKTDRTDTQYF
TRBD1	few	TRBV28	TRBJ1-1	TGTGCCAGCAGTTTATACCAGGGGGAAGGTGAAGCTTTCTTT	CASSLYQGEGEAFF
TRBD2	NA	TRBV20-1	TRBJ2-1	TGCAGTGCTAGAGAATCTAGCGGGGGATTTGAGCAGTTCTTC	CSARESSGGFEQFF
NA	few	TRBV5-1	TRBJ2-2	TGCGCCAGCAGCTTGCGAGGGGGAAACACCGGGGAGCTGTTTTTT	CASSLRGGNTGELFF
NA	many	TRBV12-3/TRBV12-4	TRBJ1-1	TGTGCCAGCAGAGCGGGAACGGAGCATGAAGCTTTCTTT	CASRAGTEHEAFF
NA	NA	TRBV7-9	TRBJ1-2	TGTGCCAGCAGCCTGGGCCCCCCGGAGGGCTACACCTTC	CASSLGPPEGYTF
NA	few	TRBV7-8	TRBJ2-7	TGTGCCAGCAGCTTAGCCCAGAACTACGAGCAGTACTTC	CASSLAQNYEQYF
TRBD2	NA	TRBV20-1	TRBJ2-7	TGCAGTGCGCAGAGCGGGATAGGCTCCTACGAGCAGTACTTC	CSAQSGIGSYEQYF
NA	once	TRBV7-2	TRBJ2-5	TGTGCCAGCAGCTTAGGAATGGGGCGGTCCGAGACCCAGTACTTC	CASSLGMGRSETQYF
NA	many	TRBV6-4	TRBJ1-2	TGTGCCAGCACACCGACGGCCACTAACTATGGCTACACCTTC	CASTPTATNYGYTF
TRBD1	many	TRBV4-2	TRBJ1-3	TGTGCCAGCAGCCAAGATTACAGGGGATCGAAAAACACCATATATTTT	CASSQDYRGSKNTIYF
NA	few	TRBV20-1	TRBJ2-2	TGCAGTGCTAGAGCGGTTGGAGGGGCGAACACCGGGGAGCTGTTTTTT	CSARAVGGANTGELFF
NA	NA	TRBV5-1	TRBJ1-2	TGCGCCAGCAGCTTTTCGGGAGACCATAACTATGGCTACACCTTC	CASSFSGDHNYGYTF
NA	many	TRBV5-1	TRBJ1-1	TGCGCCAGCAGCTCTAAATACACTGAAGCTTTCTTT	CASSSKYTEAFF
NA	few	TRBV11-2	TRBJ1-2	TGTGCCAGCAGCTTTCGGGGTATCTATGGCTACACCTTC	CASSFRGIYGYTF
NA	few	TRBV20-1	TRBJ1-1	TGCAGTGCTTTCCACTCAGGGTGGGATACTGAAGCTTTCTTT	CSAFHSGWDTEAFF
TRBD1	few	TRBV19	TRBJ1-5	TGTGCCAGCAAACTTAGACGACAGGGTAATCAGCCCCAGCATTTT	CASKLRRQGNQPQHF
NA	many	TRBV5-1	TRBJ1-3	TGCGCCAGCAGCTTGGAGGTCCGTAGCCCTGGAAACACCATATATTTT	CASSLEVRSPGNTIYF
NA	NA	TRBV5-1	TRBJ2-7	TGCGCCAGCAGCCCAGGGACATTTTCCTACGAGCAGTACTTC	CASSPGTFSYEQYF
TRBD2	NA	TRBV7-2	TRBJ2-1	TGTGCCAGCAGCCAAAGCGGGGGCTACAATGAGCAGTTCTTC	CASSQSGGYNEQFF
NA	NA	TRBV29-1	TRBJ1-2	TGCAGCGTTGAAACCCGGACAGACTTTAACTATGGCTACACCTTC	CSVETRTDFNYGYTF
TRBD1	NA	TRBV7-9	TRBJ1-5	TGTGCCAGCAGCCTGTCCCGGGACAGGGCCGGCAATCAGCCCCAGCATTTT	CASSLSRDRAGNQPQHF
TRBD2	few	TRBV20-1	TRBJ2-1	TGCAGTGCTGCCGGGACTAGCGGTGACAATGAGCAGTTCTTC	CSAAGTSGDNEQFF
NA	once	TRBV14	TRBJ2-5	TGTGCCAGCAGCCCAGGGCCGGGGACCCCGGCGGGGACCCAGTACTTC	CASSPGPGTPAGTQYF
NA	many	TRBV20-1	TRBJ1-5	TGCAGTATCCCCCCTCTGTCATATAGCAATCAGCCCCAGCATTTT	CSIPPLSYSNQPQHF
NA	NA	TRBV4-3	TRBJ2-1	TGCGCCAGCAGCCAAGATTTGGAGGAATACAATGAGCAGTTCTTC	CASSQDLEEYNEQFF
TRBD1	few	TRBV4-3	TRBJ2-3	TGCGCCAGCAGCCGAGTGACAGGGGGCATCACAGATACGCAGTATTTT	CASSRVTGGITDTQYF
NA	many	TRBV10-3	TRBJ1-2	TGTGCCACCGAATCCGGGCAGGCCTTTAACTATGGCTACACCTTC	CATESGQAFNYGYTF
NA	NA	TRBV19	TRBJ2-3	TGTGCCAGTAGTATAGGGACTGGCGCTACGCAGTATTTT	CASSIGTGATQYF
TRBD1	NA	TRBV29-1	TRBJ2-7	TGCAGCAACCCGGGACAGGAGCCCTACGAGCAGTACTTC	CSNPGQEPYEQYF
NA	few	TRBV20-1	TRBJ2-7	TGCAGTGCGGATGGGGACTACGAGCAGTACTTC	CSADGDYEQYF
NA	few	TRBV5-1	TRBJ1-1	TGCGCCAGCAGCTTGGCCCGCCCACCATACACTGAAGCTTTCTTT	CASSLARPPYTEAFF
NA	NA	TRBV9	TRBJ2-3	TGTGCCAGCAGCTTTTCACCCAAAGCCCCAGATACGCAGTATTTT	CASSFSPKAPDTQYF
NA	few	TRBV7-8	TRBJ1-1	TGTGCCAGCAGCTTAGAGGAACAGATGAACACTGAAGCTTTCTTT	CASSLEEQMNTEAFF
NA	NA	TRBV7-9	TRBJ2-1	TGTGCCAGCAGCTTAGGTCCGTGGGCAGGGAAGTGGAATGAGCAGTTCTTC	CASSLGPWAGKWNEQFF
TRBD2	NA	TRBV11-2	TRBJ2-3	TGTGCCAGCAGCTTAGGCCTGTGGACTAGCTTAGATACGCAGTATTTT	CASSLGLWTSLDTQYF
NA	few	TRBV12-3/TRBV12-4	TRBJ2-2	TGTGCCAGCAGTCGCGGGACAGCGAACACCGGGGAGCTGTTTTTT	CASSRGTANTGELFF
NA	NA	TRBV19	TRBJ2-4	TGTGCCAGTGGTGGAGGGGTTCAGTACTTC	CASGGGVQYF
TRBD2	NA	TRBV3-1	TRBJ2-7	TGTGCCAGCAGCCAAGTAAGAGGGAGGGCCTCCTACGAGCAGTACTTC	CASSQVRGRASYEQYF
TRBD1	few	TRBV5-4	TRBJ1-4	TGTGCCAGCAGCTTAAGTGGAGGGGGCGCACGTGAAAAACTGTTTTTT	CASSLSGGGAREKLFF
TRBD1	NA	TRBV3-1	TRBJ1-1	TGTGCCAGCAGCCCCGGCCCGTGGGAGGACAGGGAGGATGAAGCTTTCTTT	CASSPGPWEDREDEAFF
TRBD1	NA	TRBV20-1	TRBJ1-6	TGCAGTGCGACGACAGGGGGGGTTTCACCCCTCCACTTT	CSATTGGVSPLHF
TRBD2	few	TRBV6-5	TRBJ2-7	TGTGCCAGCAGTTACTCCCTAGCGGGGACCAACGAGCAGTACTTC	CASSYSLAGTNEQYF
NA	few	TRBV2	TRBJ1-6	TGTGCCAGCAGAGCCGGGACCGCGATTTTTCCCCTCCACTTT	CASRAGTAIFPLHF
NA	NA	TRBV4-3	TRBJ1-4	TGCGCCAGCAGCCAAGTTACAGGGATTGGAAAACTGTTTTTT	CASSQVTGIGKLFF
NA	few	TRBV10-3	TRBJ2-7	TGTGCCATCAGCAGCTCGGACGGGTCCTACGAGCAGTACTTC	CAISSSDGSYEQYF
TRBD1	NA	TRBV28	TRBJ2-5	TGTGCCAGCAGTTTCGTCATCGGCGGACAGGGCAGACAAGAGACCCAGTACTTC	CASSFVIGGQGRQETQYF
NA	few	TRBV23-1	TRBJ2-7	TGCGCCAGCAGTCAACCTCGACAGTGCACCTACGAGCAGTACTTC	CASSQPRQCTYEQYF
NA	few	TRBV12-3/TRBV12-4	TRBJ1-5	TGTGCCAGCAGGGCCGTGGGGGGGTTAAATCAGCCCCAGCATTTT	CASRAVGGLNQPQHF